This entry lists 31 T cell receptor beta chains sequenced from one sample in a study of shared clonotypes between healthy human individuals. Assay used: immunoSEQ multiplex PCR; TCRdb lists only in-frame clones, some missing. This repertoire shows approximately 640,000 clones, about 92% found once; its top ten account for 34%. The specimen was memory CD8+ T cells from PBMCs. Subset specified: CD45RO+ cells pooled with CCR7-negative TemRA cells. Every receptor here comes from a man younger than 35 in good health. Some clones in this sample may be carry-over from other donors' samples.

The chain uses TRBV10-1 and TRBJ2-5; D not resolved. Germline loops: CDR1 WNHNN, CDR2 SYGVQD (reference sequence). The CDR3 extends over 16 amino acids. The V and J ends lost 0 bases and 1 base respectively, with 12 bases between them. In DNA form, the CDR3 reads TGCGCCAGCAGTGAGTCGACCGAGGCGGTCCAAGAGACCCAGTACTTC. Translation: CASSESTEAVQETQYF.

This rearrangement joins TRBV29-1 to TRBJ1-1, with no clear D. Between the trimmed V and J ends, which lost 7 bases and 3 bases, there was a span of 12 bases. The CDR3 covers 12 residues. From germline, CDR1 is SQVTM and CDR2 ANQGSEA. CDR3: CSAVGGHTEAFF. The CDR3 DNA follows: TGCAGCGCCGTGGGAGGCCACACTGAAGCTTTCTTT.

The chain combines TRBV7-9 with TRBJ2-7; 11 nucleotides agree with TRBD2. The CDR3 loop spans 16 amino acids. Germline loops: CDR1 SEHNR, CDR2 FQNEAQ (reference sequence). Trimming cost V 2 bases and J 6 bases; bases outside gene matches: 9. Here the CDR3 reads CASSLTYPGLAVEQYF. CDR3 sequence (DNA): TGTGCCAGCAGCTTAACCTATCCGGGACTAGCGGTCGAGCAGTACTTC.

The chain recombines TRBV13 with TRBJ1-2; 12 bases agree with TRBD1. The CDR3 contains 19 residues. The germline gives CDR1 PRHDT, CDR2 FYEKMQ (reference sequence). Trimming cost V 2 bases and J 4 bases; bases outside gene matches: 14. The CDR3 nucleotides are TGTGCCAGCAGCTTACCCCTAGCCGGGACAGGGGGCGTCGGCTATGGCTACACCTTC. The encoded protein is CASSLPLAGTGGVGYGYTF.

The rearrangement joins TRBV18 to TRBJ1-1, with TRBD1 as a possible D gene (6 bases). Looked up from germline, CDR1 is KGHSH and CDR2 is LQKENI. V lost 1 base and J 3 bases, leaving 9 bases between the germline ends. The CDR3 loop spans 14 amino acids. The CDR3 spells CASSPRQEDTEAFF. The DNA of the CDR3 is TGTGCCAGCTCACCACGACAGGAGGACACTGAAGCTTTCTTT.

The chain is built from TRBV7-8 and TRBJ1-2; no firm D call. The V gene lost 5 bases and the J gene lost 6 bases, with 13 bases spanning the gap. Germline V gene sequence: CDR1 SGHVS, CDR2 FQNEAQ. The CDR3 sequence is 13 residues long. The CDR3 nucleotides are TGTGCCAGCAGCCTAAGGGCAGTTCATGGCTACACCTTC. The encoded protein is CASSLRAVHGYTF.

V and J are TRBV7-2 and TRBJ1-2; TRBD1 might be the D (6 bases). V shed 5 bases and J shed 3 bases, with 13 bases lying between them. The CDR3 runs to 14 residues. Germline V gene sequence: CDR1 SGHTA, CDR2 FQGNSA. CDR3 amino acids: CASSPSGGDYGYTF. The CDR3 region has the DNA TGTGCCAGCAGCCCTAGCGGGGGCGACTATGGCTACACCTTC.

This sequence joins TRBV7-7 and TRBJ2-1, with D possibly being TRBD2 (6 bases). Germline V gene data show CDR1 as SSHAT and CDR2 as FNYEAQ (reference sequence). The CDR3 is 15 amino acids. Trimming took off 6 bases at V and 2 bases at J, with 14 bases between the two ends. CDR3 loop: CASSSTSSPYNEQFF. The CDR3 DNA reads as TGTGCCAGCAGTTCGACTAGTAGCCCCTACAATGAGCAGTTCTTC.

The table lists this clone with a count of one. The sample has other DNA sequences that encode this CDR3 too. The V call is TRBV28, the J call TRBJ1-2; D gene unclear. Trimming removed 6 bases from V and 1 base from J, with 3 bases in between. The CDR3 is 11 residues long. Germline V lookup: CDR1 MDHEN, CDR2 SYDVKM. CDR3 sequence: CASRVNYGYTF. Here the CDR3 DNA reads TGTGCCAGCAGAGTTAACTATGGCTACACCTTC.

J is TRBJ2-7 and V is TRBV28; 14 positions agree with TRBD2. Per the germline V gene, CDR1 is MDHEN and CDR2 is SYDVKM. With V trimmed by 6 bases and J by 1 base, 11 bases remained unmatched. This CDR3 comprises 18 residues. The CDR3 loop is CASRRLAGGGPGSYEQYF. CDR3 coding DNA: TGTGCCAGCAGGCGACTAGCGGGAGGGGGTCCGGGATCCTACGAGCAGTACTTC.

This chain joins TRBV18 and TRBJ1-1; D is undetermined. V dropped 3 bases and J dropped 1 base, with 15 bases sitting between them. CDR3 size: 16 residues. Looked up from germline, CDR1 is KGHSH and CDR2 is LQKENI. Here the CDR3 DNA reads TGTGCCAGCTCACCGATCGGACGATATGGGAACACTGAAGCTTTCTTT. It is translated as CASSPIGRYGNTEAFF.

This clone was detected only once. V and J are TRBV27 and TRBJ2-7; 7 bases are a match to TRBD2. This CDR3 has 15 residues. Trimming took 2 bases from V and 5 from J; bases not matched to a gene: 9. CDR1 and CDR2 from the germline V gene are MNHEY and SMNVEV (reference sequence). The CDR3 DNA sequence: TGTGCCAGCAGTTTAGGGTGGGGGGGTTTCCACGAGCAGTACTTC. Translated: CASSLGWGGFHEQYF.

The chain uses TRBV7-9 and TRBJ2-7; 10 bases fit TRBD2. Germline trimming cut 5 bases from V and 7 bases from J; bases unmatched to any gene: 11. The CDR3 spans 15 residues. The germline V gene has CDR1 SEHNR and CDR2 FQNEAQ (reference sequence). CDR3 nucleotides: TGTGCCAGCAGCCGGACTAGCGGACATATGATAGAGCAGTACTTC. Encoded protein: CASSRTSGHMIEQYF.

This rearrangement joins TRBV7-9 to TRBJ2-2; TRBD2 aligns across 7 bases. V lost 4 bases and J lost 5; bases outside the gene matches: 10. The CDR3 loop spans 16 amino acids. The germline V gene has CDR1 SEHNR and CDR2 FQNEAQ (reference sequence). For the CDR3, the DNA is TGTGCCAGCAGCTCCCCCACTTGGCGGGAGACCGGGGAGCTGTTTTTT. It translates to CASSSPTWRETGELFF. Full variable domain (rest looked up from reference TRBV7-9 and TRBJ2-2): DTGVSQNPRHKITKRGQNVTFRCDPISEHNRLYWYRQTLGQGPEFLTYFQNEAQLEKSRLLSDRFSAERPKGSFSTLEIQRTEQGDSAMYLCASSSPTWRETGELFFGEGSRLTVL.

CDR3 sequence reads: CASSLGWGDLSSYEQYF. The DNA of the CDR3 is TGTGCCAGCAGCTTAGGGTGGGGGGACTTAAGCTCCTACGAGCAGTACTTC. This chain connects TRBV7-9 to TRBJ2-7; tentative D call: TRBD2 (6 bases). Trimming removed 1 base at V and 0 bases at J, with 16 bases between. The germline gives CDR1 SEHNR, CDR2 FQNEAQ (reference sequence). The CDR3 consists of 17 residues.

The chain is built from TRBV30 and TRBJ2-1; 9 bases agree with TRBD2. The V and J ends lost 0 bases and 3 bases, in that order; junction bases with no gene match: 3. Germline V CDR1 and CDR2: GTSNPN, SVGIG (reference sequence). The length of the CDR3 is 15 residues. The chain's CDR3 is CAWSVLAGYYNEQFF. CDR3 nucleotide sequence: TGTGCCTGGAGTGTCCTAGCGGGATACTACAATGAGCAGTTCTTC.

This chain joins TRBV28 and TRBJ1-3; D is possibly TRBD1 (5 bases). The CDR3 sequence is 15 residues long. Germline V lookup: CDR1 MDHEN, CDR2 SYDVKM. V lost 6 bases, J lost 4 bases, and 16 bases lay in between. CDR3 DNA sequence: TGTGCCAGCAGCCCACCGGAGTGGGACGGAAACACCATATATTTT. Its protein product is CASSPPEWDGNTIYF.

This clone came up a few times. The conserved phenylalanine or tryptophan normally closing the CDR3 is absent here, so this likely arose from a read error. It is unclear where the CDR3 begins or ends on the DNA, so no DNA is shown, and the CDR3 is as TCRdb lists it. The chain combines TRBV9 with TRBJ2-2. Germline CDR1 reads SGDLS; CDR2 reads YYNGEE. Ends included, the CDR3 has 13 residues. CDR3 residues: CASSVLLEGATVS.

CDR3 loop: CASSLEASGSGTDTQYF. The CDR3 coding sequence is TGTGCCAGCAGCTTGGAGGCTAGCGGGAGTGGCACAGATACGCAGTATTTT. This chain connects TRBV5-4 to TRBJ2-3, with 10 bases aligning to TRBD2. Germline V gene lookup returns CDR1 SGHNT and CDR2 YYREEE (reference sequence). With V trimmed by 0 bases and J by 1 base, 5 bases remained unmatched. The CDR3 length is 17 residues.

V is TRBV6-1 and J is TRBJ1-4; D is unclear. V lost 3 bases and J 4 bases, leaving 12 bases between the germline ends. The CDR3 extends over 15 amino acids. Germline V gene data show CDR1 as MNHNS and CDR2 as SASEGT. For the CDR3, the DNA is TGTGCCAGCAGTGACGGTCCCCACCTTAATGAAAAACTGTTTTTT. Amino acid sequence: CASSDGPHLNEKLFF.

The chain couples TRBV14 to TRBJ2-1; TRBD2 might be the D (5 bases). The germline V and J ends were trimmed by 4 bases and 4 bases, with 8 bases remaining between them. This CDR3 is built from 13 residues. Germline V gene data show CDR1 as SGHDN and CDR2 as FVKESK. The CDR3 loop is CASSPTGYNEQFF. The CDR3 nucleotides are TGTGCCAGCAGCCCCACGGGGTACAATGAGCAGTTCTTC.

In its sample, this clone was seen once. The chain uses TRBV7-9 and TRBJ2-1; maybe TRBD2 (6 bases). Germline V gives CDR1 SEHNR, CDR2 FQNEAQ (reference sequence). V gave up 5 bases and J gave up 2 bases, with 16 bases separating them. This CDR3 is 16 amino acids long. In nucleotides, the CDR3 is TGTGCCAGCAGCCCGCTCGGAGGGAAGGCCTACAATGAGCAGTTCTTC. It is translated as CASSPLGGKAYNEQFF.

The chain recombines TRBV6-5 with TRBJ2-7; the match to TRBD2 covers 7 bases. Germline V gene lookup returns CDR1 MNHEY and CDR2 SVGAGI. This CDR3 has 16 residues. Trimming removed 0 bases from V and 5 bases from J; junction bases left unmatched: 10. The CDR3 here is CASSYSRSGRVDEQYF. CDR3 DNA: TGTGCCAGCAGTTACTCCAGGTCAGGGAGGGTGGACGAGCAGTACTTC.

The V gene is TRBV9, the J gene TRBJ1-4; TRBD1 matches 9 bases. The CDR3 extends over 13 amino acids. Germline V CDR1 and CDR2: SGDLS, YYNGEE. Trimming took 4 bases from V and 6 from J; bases not matched to a gene: 1. The CDR3 region is CASSRDRDEKLFF. CDR3 in DNA: TGTGCCAGCAGCCGGGACAGGGATGAAAAACTGTTTTTT.

The gene calls are TRBV7-9 and TRBJ2-7; tentatively, D is TRBD2 (6 bases). Trimming removed 3 bases from V and 2 bases from J, with 14 bases in between. The CDR3 runs 15 residues. Germline loops: CDR1 SEHNR, CDR2 FQNEAQ (reference sequence). The CDR3 DNA reads as TGTGCCAGCAGCTTTTTGCAGGGAGGTCCCTACGAGCAGTACTTC. This translates into CASSFLQGGPYEQYF.

This chain connects TRBV5-1 to TRBJ2-5; maybe TRBD1 (6 bases). V was shortened by 5 bases and J by 2 bases, with 16 bases between the two germline ends. Germline values: CDR1 SGHRS, CDR2 YFSETQ. This CDR3 has 15 amino acids. Here the CDR3 DNA reads TGCGCCAGCAGAGCTTTAACAGGGCTTCAAGAGACCCAGTACTTC. This gives the protein CASRALTGLQETQYF.

J is TRBJ2-1 and V is TRBV30; 12 bases are a match to TRBD2. The CDR3 sequence is 15 residues long. The V and J ends lost 0 bases and 8 bases, in that order; junction bases with no gene match: 5. CDR1 GTSNPN and CDR2 SVGIG come from the germline V gene (reference sequence). This CDR3 is CAWSVPSGRGDEQFF. DNA of the CDR3: TGTGCCTGGAGTGTACCTAGCGGGAGGGGGGATGAGCAGTTCTTC. The entire variable domain, with the rest obtained from reference TRBV30 and TRBJ2-1, is as follows: SQTIHQWPATLVQPVGSPLSLECTVEGTSNPNLYWYRQAAGRGLQLLFYSVGIGQISSEVPQNLSASRPQDRQFILSSKKLLLSDSGFYLCAWSVPSGRGDEQFFGPGTRLTVL.

The V and J genes are TRBV11-2 and TRBJ1-4; possible D gene TRBD1, 6 bases. The V and J ends lost 7 bases and 8 bases respectively, with 11 bases between them. CDR1 SGHAT and CDR2 FQNNGV come from the germline V gene. The length of the CDR3 is 12 residues. The CDR3 region has the DNA TGTGCCAGCACCGAAGGGGGAGAAAAACTGTTTTTT. Translated, it gives CASTEGGEKLFF.

Notes on this clone: Within the sample, other DNA sequences also encode this same CDR3. The chain uses TRBV9 and TRBJ2-2; 8 nucleotides line up with TRBD1. Trimming removed 2 bases from V and 4 bases from J; junction bases left unmatched: 7. The CDR3 extends over 16 amino acids. The germline gives CDR1 SGDLS, CDR2 YYNGEE. In DNA, the CDR3 is TGTGCCAGCAGCGTTCCAGGGGGCGCCGGCACCGGGGAGCTGTTTTTT. Amino acids: CASSVPGGAGTGELFF.

The genes are TRBV27 and TRBJ1-5; 9 bases align to TRBD1. CDR1 and CDR2 from the germline V gene are MNHEY and SMNVEV (reference sequence). CDR3 length: 15 amino acids. The V segment lost 6 bases and the J segment 5 bases; nucleotides outside the gene matches: 8. CDR3 coding DNA: TGTGCCAGCAGCCCCGACAGGGGGGTGCATCAGCCCCAGCATTTT. Translated, it gives CASSPDRGVHQPQHF.

This rearrangement joins TRBV29-1 to TRBJ2-3, with 7 bases fitting TRBD2. The V segment lost 1 base and the J segment 4 bases; nucleotides outside the gene matches: 5. Per germline, CDR1 SQVTM and CDR2 ANQGSEA. The CDR3 totals 14 residues. The CDR3 loop is CSVEGAGAADTQYF. As DNA, the CDR3 is TGCAGCGTTGAAGGGGCGGGAGCCGCAGATACGCAGTATTTT.